This TCR beta chain was documented in a study of vaccination effects on CD4 cells after COVID-19. The assay was immunoSEQ multiplex PCR, and TCRdb's table has in-frame clones only and misses some. The sample holds about 45,000 clones, around 80% seen once. Sequencing was preceded by expansion of antigen-specific CD4+ T cells with viral peptide pools in the ViraFEST assay. CD4+ T cells were isolated after about eleven days of culture. Infection dated between March and December 2020, before the Alpha, Beta and Delta variants reached the United States. V lost 3 bases to trimming and J lost 4 bases; unmatched junction nucleotides: 5. This CDR3 contains 16 residues. The germline V gene encodes CDR1 SGHNT and CDR2 YYREEE (reference sequence). Concerning this clone: Its target is unknown.

The material sequenced was CD4+ T cells from PBMCs cultured with a peptide pool, taken before COVID-19 vaccination. The TCR comes from a human donor who had a prior SARS-CoV-2 infection. This chain connects TRBV5-4 to TRBJ2-1; 12 nucleotides line up with TRBD2. CDR3 protein: CASSSGLAGPYNEQFF. Written as DNA, the CDR3 is TGTGCCAGCAGCTCAGGACTAGCGGGACCTTACAATGAGCAGTTCTTC.